These 22 T cell receptor beta chains were all obtained from the same sample, sequenced in a study of STAT5B mutations in CD4+ large granular lymphocyte leukemia. Repertoires were generated with immunoSEQ multiplex PCR, while TCRdb's copy carries only in-frame clones and drops some. The repertoire holds under 55,000 clones, with 65% to 90% as singletons. Sequenced material: CD4+ T cells from blood buffy coats. The receptor set was obtained from a human donor in good health.

The chain links TRBV2 to TRBJ2-5, with D unclear. Germline assignment: CDR1 SNHLY and CDR2 FYNNEI. V gave up 5 bases and J gave up 3 bases, with 7 bases separating them. CDR3 size: 12 residues. The CDR3 DNA follows: TGTGCCAGCAGTACCACGGAAGAGACCCAGTACTTC. Translation: CASSTTEETQYF.

The chain joins TRBV4-1 to TRBJ2-3; D possibly corresponds to TRBD1 (6 bases). Between the trimmed V and J ends, which lost 0 bases and 0 bases, there was a span of 19 bases. Germline CDR1 MGHRA, CDR2 YSYEKL. The CDR3 is 19 amino acids. The CDR3 DNA reads as TGCGCCAGCAGCCAAGATCCGGGTTCGGGGACACGTAGCACAGATACGCAGTATTTT. It yields the protein CASSQDPGSGTRSTDTQYF.

The V and J genes are TRBV19 and TRBJ2-1, with TRBD2 matching 15 bases. CDR3 length: 14 amino acids. CDR1 is LNHDA, CDR2 SQIVND, per germline (reference sequence). J was trimmed by 7 bases and V by 8 bases; bases with no gene match: 3. CDR3 sequence (DNA): TGTGCCAGTGGGACTAGCGGGAGGTGGAATGAGCAGTTCTTC. Amino acid sequence: CASGTSGRWNEQFF.

The chain uses TRBV11-2 and TRBJ1-2; tentatively, D is TRBD1 (5 bases). The ends were cut back, 6 bases at V and 4 bases at J, with 15 bases in the middle. CDR3 length: 14 amino acids. Germline V gene sequence: CDR1 SGHAT, CDR2 FQNNGV. The CDR3 sequence is CASSALGVGYGYTF. Here the CDR3 DNA reads TGTGCCAGCAGTGCTTTGGGGGTCGGCTATGGCTACACCTTC. The variable domain in full, completed from reference TRBV11-2 and TRBJ1-2, reads EAGVAQSPRYKIIEKRQSVAFWCNPISGHATLYWYQQILGQGPKLLIQFQNNGVVDDSQLPKDRFSAERLKGVDSTLKIQPAKLEDSAVYLCASSALGVGYGYTFGSGTRLTVV.

This clone was observed a few times. This chain uses TRBV5-1 with TRBJ1-2; weak D call: TRBD1 (5 bases). Germline assignment: CDR1 SGHRS and CDR2 YFSETQ. Trimming cost V 0 bases and J 7 bases, with 16 bases left between them. The CDR3 totals 15 residues. The CDR3 DNA reads TGCGCCAGCAGCTTGGGGACACATTCCCTCGGTGGCTACACCTTC. The encoded protein is CASSLGTHSLGGYTF.

This clone was recorded once. The chain links TRBV15 to TRBJ1-1; tentatively, D is TRBD1 (6 bases). Looked up from germline, CDR1 is LNHNV and CDR2 is YYDKDF (reference sequence). Trimming cost V 3 bases and J 7 bases, with 18 bases left between them. This CDR3 has 15 residues. CDR3 amino acids: CATSSPANRAYEAFF. Here the CDR3 DNA reads TGTGCCACCAGCAGTCCCGCTAACAGGGCTTATGAAGCTTTCTTT.

This chain links TRBV9 with TRBJ2-7, with 10 bases matching TRBD2. J lost 6 bases, V lost 4 bases, and 10 bases had no gene match. The germline CDR1 and CDR2 sequences are SGDLS and YYNGEE. This CDR3 spans 15 amino acids. The CDR3 spells CASSPVGSGRIEQYF. DNA for the CDR3: TGTGCCAGCAGCCCCGTTGGTAGCGGGAGGATCGAGCAGTACTTC. Variable domain in full (rest from reference TRBV9 and TRBJ2-7): DSGVTQTPKHLITATGQRVTLRCSPRSGDLSVYWYQQSLDQGLQFLIQYYNGEERAKGNILERFSAQQFPDLHSELNLSSLELGDSALYFCASSPVGSGRIEQYFGPGTRLTVT.

The V gene is TRBV6-1, the J gene TRBJ1-1; D remains ambiguous. Looked up from germline, CDR1 is MNHNS and CDR2 is SASEGT. V lost 4 bases and J lost 2, with 8 bases in between. The CDR3 covers 13 residues. In DNA, the CDR3 is TGTGCCAGCAGTGCAGTTGACAACACTGAAGCTTTCTTT. Translated: CASSAVDNTEAFF.

The chain uses TRBV6-5 and TRBJ2-3; D may correspond to TRBD1 or TRBD2 (5 bases each). V dropped 0 bases and J dropped 4 bases, with 14 bases sitting between them. The V gene's germline CDR1 is MNHEY and CDR2 SVGAGI. CDR3 length: 16 residues. The DNA for the CDR3 is TGTGCCAGCAGTTACTCACCGGGGCCGGGTGCAGATACGCAGTATTTT. This sequence encodes CASSYSPGPGADTQYF.

This clone was found a few times. This sequence joins TRBV30 and TRBJ1-1; tentative D call: TRBD1 (5 bases). The CDR3 is 12 amino acids. Germline assignment: CDR1 GTSNPN and CDR2 SVGIG (reference sequence). Trimming removed 0 bases from V and 11 bases from J, with 13 bases in between. The CDR3 is CAWSVLKGRAFF. In nucleotides, the CDR3 is TGTGCCTGGAGTGTACTAAAGGGACGGGCTTTCTTT.

V is TRBV29-1 and J is TRBJ2-1; 11 bases are shared with TRBD2. J gave up 3 bases and V 5 bases, and 3 bases lay outside the gene matches. Germline V gene data show CDR1 as SQVTM and CDR2 as ANQGSEA. This CDR3 is built from 14 residues. CDR3 amino acids: CSVHSGRDYNEQFF. The CDR3 DNA is TGCAGCGTTCATAGCGGGAGGGACTACAATGAGCAGTTCTTC.

The chain uses TRBV7-7 and TRBJ2-4, with TRBD2 identical over 12 bases. The J segment lost 8 bases and the V segment lost 3 bases, leaving 14 bases of the junction unmatched. Per the germline V gene, CDR1 is SSHAT and CDR2 is FNYEAQ (reference sequence). This CDR3 is built from 18 residues. CDR3 loop: CASSFWTSGDQGRYIQYF. CDR3 in DNA: TGTGCCAGCAGCTTTTGGACTAGCGGGGACCAAGGAAGATACATTCAGTACTTC.

The chain carries TRBV6-1 and TRBJ2-5; D is perhaps TRBD1 (5 bases). V lost 4 bases and J lost 2, with 8 bases in between. The CDR3 has 13 amino acids. Germline V gives CDR1 MNHNS, CDR2 SASEGT. The CDR3 DNA is TGTGCCAGCAGTGGACAGCCTCAAGAGACCCAGTACTTC. Its translation: CASSGQPQETQYF.

The J gene is TRBJ2-7, the V gene TRBV7-2; 10 bases line up with TRBD1. The CDR3 is 14 amino acids. V dropped 4 bases and J dropped 6; count of bases not matched to a gene: 6. Germline values: CDR1 SGHTA, CDR2 FQGNSA. The CDR3 protein is CASSWGQGTGEQYF. In DNA, the CDR3 is TGTGCCAGCAGCTGGGGACAGGGGACTGGCGAGCAGTACTTC.

V is TRBV5-1 and J is TRBJ2-1; D uncertain. V was trimmed by 0 bases and J by 7 bases, leaving 11 bases between them. The CDR3 sequence is 14 residues long. Per the germline V gene, CDR1 is SGHRS and CDR2 is YFSETQ. DNA of the CDR3: TGCGCCAGCAGCTTGGGGCCTAGTTCTAATGAGCAGTTCTTC. It encodes CASSLGPSSNEQFF.

The gene calls are TRBV6-1 and TRBJ2-3, with 12 bases matching TRBD2. The CDR3 spans 15 residues. Trimming removed 10 bases from V and 5 bases from J; junction bases left unmatched: 10. Germline CDR1 reads MNHNS; CDR2 reads SASEGT. This CDR3 is CATDLAGGPKDTQYF. CDR3 in DNA: TGTGCCACCGACCTAGCGGGAGGGCCGAAAGATACGCAGTATTTT.

The rearrangement links TRBV5-6 to TRBJ2-3; 12 nucleotides line up with TRBD2. The J segment lost 2 bases and the V segment lost 0 bases, leaving 1 base of the junction unmatched. The CDR3 covers 16 residues. Germline values: CDR1 SGHDT, CDR2 YYEEEE. CDR3 sequence (DNA): TGTGCCAGCAGCTTGGGGACTAGCGGGACCACAGATACGCAGTATTTT. Translation gives CASSLGTSGTTDTQYF. Full variable domain (rest looked up from reference TRBV5-6 and TRBJ2-3): DAGVTQSPTHLIKTRGQQVTLRCSPKSGHDTVSWYQQALGQGPQFIFQYYEEEERQRGNFPDRFSGHQFPNYSSELNVNALLLGDSALYLCASSLGTSGTTDTQYFGPGTRLTVL.

J is TRBJ2-7 and V is TRBV6-5, with 9 bases lining up with TRBD1. Germline trimming cut 4 bases from V and 13 bases from J; bases unmatched to any gene: 11. The V gene's germline CDR1 is MNHEY and CDR2 SVGAGI. CDR3 length: 13 residues. The CDR3 reads CASSWSQGATFYF. In DNA, the CDR3 is TGTGCCAGCAGTTGGTCACAGGGGGCCACATTCTACTTC.

The chain recombines TRBV7-3 with TRBJ2-5; D gene uncertain. The germline V and J ends were trimmed by 1 base and 0 bases, with 3 bases remaining between them. Germline CDR1 and CDR2: SGHTA and FQGTGA. CDR3 size: 13 residues. CDR3 residues: CASSLSHQETQYF. The CDR3 DNA sequence: TGTGCCAGCAGCTTAAGTCACCAAGAGACCCAGTACTTC.

The CDR3 region has the DNA TGCGCCAGCAGCCAAGGAGGCGGGATAGCGGTCGCTGAGCAGTTCTTC. This encodes CASSQGGGIAVAEQFF. The genes are TRBV4-3 and TRBJ2-1, with D perhaps TRBD2 (6 bases). The CDR3 totals 16 residues. Germline V CDR1 and CDR2: LGHNA, YSLEER. V lost 1 base and J lost 9, with 19 bases in between.

The CDR3 nucleotides are TGTGCCAGCAGTTATAAAGGACAGTACTATGGCTACACCTTC. It yields the protein CASSYKGQYYGYTF. The V and J genes are TRBV6-6 and TRBJ1-2; D possibly corresponds to TRBD1 (6 bases). V was shortened by 3 bases and J by 3 bases, with 11 bases between the two germline ends. Germline loops: CDR1 MNHNY, CDR2 SVGAGI (reference sequence). This CDR3 region has 14 residues.

The chain combines TRBV9 with TRBJ2-2; no reliable D call. V was clipped by 1 base and J by 7 bases, with 8 bases between them. Germline V gives CDR1 SGDLS, CDR2 YYNGEE. The length of the CDR3 is 13 residues. The CDR3 region has the DNA TGTGCCAGCAGCGTACTGGTTAGCGGGGAGCTGTTTTTT. Residues: CASSVLVSGELFF.